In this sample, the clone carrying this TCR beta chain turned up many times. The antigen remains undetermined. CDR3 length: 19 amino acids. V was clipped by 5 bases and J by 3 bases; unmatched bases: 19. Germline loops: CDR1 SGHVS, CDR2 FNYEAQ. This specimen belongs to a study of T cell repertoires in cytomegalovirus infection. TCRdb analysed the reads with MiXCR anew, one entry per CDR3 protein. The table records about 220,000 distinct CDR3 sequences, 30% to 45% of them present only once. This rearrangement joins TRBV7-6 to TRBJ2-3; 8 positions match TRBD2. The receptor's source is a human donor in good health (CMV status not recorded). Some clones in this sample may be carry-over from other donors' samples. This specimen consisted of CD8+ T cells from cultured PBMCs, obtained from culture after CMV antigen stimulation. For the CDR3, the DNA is TGTGCCAGCAGCCTCGAACTAGCGGCCACCCACCAGGGAACAGATACGCAGTATTTT. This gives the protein CASSLELAATHQGTDTQYF.